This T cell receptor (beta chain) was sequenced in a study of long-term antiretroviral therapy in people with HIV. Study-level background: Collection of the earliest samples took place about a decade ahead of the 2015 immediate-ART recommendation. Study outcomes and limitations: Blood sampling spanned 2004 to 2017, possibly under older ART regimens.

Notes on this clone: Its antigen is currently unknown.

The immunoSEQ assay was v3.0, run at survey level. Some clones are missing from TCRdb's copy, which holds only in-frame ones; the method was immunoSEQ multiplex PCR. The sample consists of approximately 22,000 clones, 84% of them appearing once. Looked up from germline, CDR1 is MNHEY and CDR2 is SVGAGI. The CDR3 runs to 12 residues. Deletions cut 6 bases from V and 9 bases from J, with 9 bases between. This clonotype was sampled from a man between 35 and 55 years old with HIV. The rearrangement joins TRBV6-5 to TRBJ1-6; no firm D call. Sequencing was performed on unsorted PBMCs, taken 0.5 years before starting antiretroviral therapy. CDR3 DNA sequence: TGTGCCAGCAGGGGTACCGCTTCACCCCTCCACTTT. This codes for CASRGTASPLHF.